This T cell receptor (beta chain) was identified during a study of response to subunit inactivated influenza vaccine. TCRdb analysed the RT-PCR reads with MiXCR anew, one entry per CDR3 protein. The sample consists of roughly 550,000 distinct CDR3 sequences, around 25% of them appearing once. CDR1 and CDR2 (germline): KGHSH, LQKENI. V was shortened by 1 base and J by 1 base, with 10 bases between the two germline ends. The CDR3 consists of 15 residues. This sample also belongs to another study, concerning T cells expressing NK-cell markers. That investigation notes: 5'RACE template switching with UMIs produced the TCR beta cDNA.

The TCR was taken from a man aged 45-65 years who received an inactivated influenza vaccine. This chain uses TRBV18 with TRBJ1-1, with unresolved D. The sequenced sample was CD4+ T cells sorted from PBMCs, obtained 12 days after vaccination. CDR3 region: CASSPRQLQNTEAFF. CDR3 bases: TGTGCCAGCTCACCACGGCAGCTTCAGAACACTGAAGCTTTCTTT.